Shown below are 2 T cell receptor beta chains from a single sample sequenced in a study of cytomegalovirus exposure and HLA in healthy donors. Both 60 Vbeta primers and 13 Jbeta primers went into the PCR. The protocol was immunoSEQ multiplex PCR, while the TCRdb copy is restricted to in-frame clones and leaves out a portion. The sample carries roughly 220,000 clones, 82% recorded once. Sequencing was performed on PBMCs. The receptors were gathered from a woman in her thirties or forties in good health and CMV-seronegative.

This chain connects TRBV28 to TRBJ2-1; TRBD1 matches 12 bases. The V gene end was trimmed by 5 bases and the J gene end by 4 bases; junction bases not matched to a gene: 3. Germline-derived CDR1 and CDR2 are MDHEN and SYDVKM. The length of the CDR3 is 15 residues. CDR3 DNA: TGTGCCAGCAGTAAGGGACAGGGGGCGTACAATGAGCAGTTCTTC. Amino acids: CASSKGQGAYNEQFF.

This chain uses TRBV19 with TRBJ1-2; possible D gene TRBD1, 5 bases. The CDR3 totals 15 residues. In germline, CDR1 is LNHDA, CDR2 SQIVND (reference sequence). With 6 bases removed from V and 4 bases from J, the gap between germline ends came to 18 bases. DNA for the CDR3: TGTGCCAGTAGCAGGAGGGGCAGGAGTACCTATGGCTACACCTTC. Translating it yields CASSRRGRSTYGYTF.